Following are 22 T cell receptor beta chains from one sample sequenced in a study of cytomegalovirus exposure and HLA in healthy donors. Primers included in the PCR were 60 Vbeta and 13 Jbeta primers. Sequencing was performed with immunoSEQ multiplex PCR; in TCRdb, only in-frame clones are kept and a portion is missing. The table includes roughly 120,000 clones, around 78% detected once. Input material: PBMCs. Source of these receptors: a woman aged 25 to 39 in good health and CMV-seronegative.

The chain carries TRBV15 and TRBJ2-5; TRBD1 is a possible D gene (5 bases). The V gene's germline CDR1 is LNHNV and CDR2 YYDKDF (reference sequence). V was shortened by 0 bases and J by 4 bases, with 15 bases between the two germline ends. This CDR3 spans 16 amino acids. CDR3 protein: CATSRENKGPLETQYF. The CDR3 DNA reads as TGTGCCACCAGCAGAGAAAACAAGGGGCCCTTAGAGACCCAGTACTTC.

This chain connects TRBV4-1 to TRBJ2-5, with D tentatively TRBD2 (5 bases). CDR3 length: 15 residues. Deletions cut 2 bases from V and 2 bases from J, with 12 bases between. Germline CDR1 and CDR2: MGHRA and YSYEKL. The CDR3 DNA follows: TGCGCCAGCAGCCAAACACTAGTAGGGCAAGAGACCCAGTACTTC. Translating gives CASSQTLVGQETQYF.

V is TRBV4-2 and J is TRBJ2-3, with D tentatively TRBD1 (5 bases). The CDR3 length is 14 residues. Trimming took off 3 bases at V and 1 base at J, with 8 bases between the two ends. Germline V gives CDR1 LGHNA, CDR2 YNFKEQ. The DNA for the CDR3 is TGTGCCAGCAGCCATATACAGGGCACAGATACGCAGTATTTT. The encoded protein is CASSHIQGTDTQYF.

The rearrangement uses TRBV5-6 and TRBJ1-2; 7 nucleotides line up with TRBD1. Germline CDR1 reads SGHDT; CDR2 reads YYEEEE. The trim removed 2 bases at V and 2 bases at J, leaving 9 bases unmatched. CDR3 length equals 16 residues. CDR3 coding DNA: TGTGCCAGCAGCTTCTTCGACAGGGTGGCCAACTATGGCTACACCTTC. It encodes CASSFFDRVANYGYTF.

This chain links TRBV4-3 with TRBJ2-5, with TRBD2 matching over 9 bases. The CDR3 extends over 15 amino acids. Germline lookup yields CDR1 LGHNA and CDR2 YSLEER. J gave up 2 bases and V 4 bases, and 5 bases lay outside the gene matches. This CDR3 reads CASSRLTSGQETQYF. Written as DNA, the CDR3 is TGCGCCAGCAGCCGACTGACTAGCGGTCAAGAGACCCAGTACTTC.

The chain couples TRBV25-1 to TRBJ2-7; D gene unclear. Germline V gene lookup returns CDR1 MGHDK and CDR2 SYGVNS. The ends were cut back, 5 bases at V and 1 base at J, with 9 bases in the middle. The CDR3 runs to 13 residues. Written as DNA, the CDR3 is TGTGCCAGCAGTCCCCGGGTATCCTACGAGCAGTACTTC. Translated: CASSPRVSYEQYF.

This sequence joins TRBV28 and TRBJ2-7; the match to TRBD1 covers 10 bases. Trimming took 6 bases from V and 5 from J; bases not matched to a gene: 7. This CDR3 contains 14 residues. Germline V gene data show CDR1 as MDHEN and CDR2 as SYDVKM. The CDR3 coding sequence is TGTGCCAGCAGAGACCCGGGACAGGGGAACGAGCAGTACTTC. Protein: CASRDPGQGNEQYF.

CDR3 in amino acids: CASSPRTSGSTDTQYF. The CDR3 coding sequence is TGTGCCAGCAGCCCCCGGACTAGCGGGAGTACAGATACGCAGTATTTT. The rearrangement uses TRBV7-2 and TRBJ2-3; 13 bases match TRBD2. Trimming removed 5 bases from V and 3 bases from J; junction bases left unmatched: 5. Germline CDR1 is SGHTA and CDR2 is FQGNSA. The CDR3 has 16 amino acids.

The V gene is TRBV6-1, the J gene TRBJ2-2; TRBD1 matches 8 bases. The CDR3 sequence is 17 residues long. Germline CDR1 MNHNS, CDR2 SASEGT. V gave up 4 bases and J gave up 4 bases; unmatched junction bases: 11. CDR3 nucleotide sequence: TGTGCCAGCAGTGCCCGGTGGGGGCAGGGGGCCACCGGGGAGCTGTTTTTT. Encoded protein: CASSARWGQGATGELFF.

CDR3 sequence reads: CASSSIKGTGWLYEQYF. The DNA for the CDR3 is TGTGCCAGCAGTTCGATTAAAGGGACAGGGTGGCTCTACGAGCAGTACTTC. The chain has TRBV28 and TRBJ2-7, with 9 bases fitting TRBD1. CDR1 and CDR2 from the germline V gene are MDHEN and SYDVKM. V lost 4 bases, J lost 3 bases, and 13 bases stayed unmatched. CDR3 length equals 17 residues.

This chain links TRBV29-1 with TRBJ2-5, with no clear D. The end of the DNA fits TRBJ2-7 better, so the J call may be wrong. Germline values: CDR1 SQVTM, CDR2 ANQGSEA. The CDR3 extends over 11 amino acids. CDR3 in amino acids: CSVERNYEQYF. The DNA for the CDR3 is TGCAGCGTTGAACGGAACTACGAGCAGTACTTC.

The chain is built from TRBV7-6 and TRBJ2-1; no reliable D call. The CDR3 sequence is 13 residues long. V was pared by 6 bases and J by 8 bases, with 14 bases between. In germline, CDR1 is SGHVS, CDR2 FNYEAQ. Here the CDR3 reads CASRESALDEQFF. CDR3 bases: TGTGCCAGCAGGGAGTCGGCGCTCGATGAGCAGTTCTTC.

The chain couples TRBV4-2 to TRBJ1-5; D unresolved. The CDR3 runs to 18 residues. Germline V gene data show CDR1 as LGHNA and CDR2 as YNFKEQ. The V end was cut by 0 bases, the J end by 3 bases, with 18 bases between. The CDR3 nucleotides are TGTGCCAGCAGCCAAGAGCCACCGGGAGTGGGAGACAATCAGCCCCAGCATTTT. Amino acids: CASSQEPPGVGDNQPQHF.

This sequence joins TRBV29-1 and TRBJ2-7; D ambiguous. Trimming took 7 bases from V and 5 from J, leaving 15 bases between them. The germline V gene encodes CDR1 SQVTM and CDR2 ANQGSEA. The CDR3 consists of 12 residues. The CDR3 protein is CSACLSGHEQYF. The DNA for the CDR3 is TGCAGCGCGTGCCTATCAGGCCACGAGCAGTACTTC.

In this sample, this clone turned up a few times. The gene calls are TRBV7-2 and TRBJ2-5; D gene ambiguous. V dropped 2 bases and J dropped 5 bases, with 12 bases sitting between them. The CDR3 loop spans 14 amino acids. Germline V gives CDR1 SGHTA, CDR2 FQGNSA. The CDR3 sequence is CASSLSQSPETQYF. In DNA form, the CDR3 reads TGTGCCAGCAGCTTAAGCCAATCGCCCGAGACCCAGTACTTC.

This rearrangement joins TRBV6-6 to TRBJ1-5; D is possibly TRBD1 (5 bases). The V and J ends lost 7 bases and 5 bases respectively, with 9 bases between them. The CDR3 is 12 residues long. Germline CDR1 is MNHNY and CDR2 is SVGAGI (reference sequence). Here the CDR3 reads CASKAGHQPQHF. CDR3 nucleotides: TGTGCCAGCAAGGCAGGGCATCAGCCCCAGCATTTT.

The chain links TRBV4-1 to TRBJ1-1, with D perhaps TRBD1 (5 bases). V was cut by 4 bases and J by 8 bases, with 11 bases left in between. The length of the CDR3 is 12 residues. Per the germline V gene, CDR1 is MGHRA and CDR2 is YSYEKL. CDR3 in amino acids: CASSPQDGEAFF. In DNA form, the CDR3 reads TGCGCCAGCAGCCCACAGGACGGGGAAGCTTTCTTT.

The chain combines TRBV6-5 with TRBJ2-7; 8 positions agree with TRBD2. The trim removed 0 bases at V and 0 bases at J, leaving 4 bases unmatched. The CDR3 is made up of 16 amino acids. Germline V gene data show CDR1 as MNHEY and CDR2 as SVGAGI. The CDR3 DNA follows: TGTGCCAGCAGTTACTCCCACGCGGGAGGCTCCTACGAGCAGTACTTC. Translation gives CASSYSHAGGSYEQYF.

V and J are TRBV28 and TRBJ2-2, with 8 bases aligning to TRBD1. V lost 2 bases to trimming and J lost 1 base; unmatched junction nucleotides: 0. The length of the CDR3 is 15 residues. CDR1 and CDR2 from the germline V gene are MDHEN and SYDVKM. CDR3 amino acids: CASSLGTGNTGELFF. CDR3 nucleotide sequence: TGTGCCAGCAGTTTAGGGACAGGGAACACCGGGGAGCTGTTTTTT. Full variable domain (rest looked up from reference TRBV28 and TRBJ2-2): DVKVTQSSRYLVKRTGEKVFLECVQDMDHENMFWYRQDPGLGLRLIYFSYDVKMKEKGDIPEGYSVSREKKERFSLILESASTNQTSMYLCASSLGTGNTGELFFGEGSRLTVL.

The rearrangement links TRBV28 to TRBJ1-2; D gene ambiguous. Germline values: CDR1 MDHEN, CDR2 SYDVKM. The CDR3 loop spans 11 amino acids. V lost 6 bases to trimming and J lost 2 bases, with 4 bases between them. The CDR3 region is CASRRNYGYTF. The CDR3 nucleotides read TGTGCCAGCAGGCGAAACTATGGCTACACCTTC.

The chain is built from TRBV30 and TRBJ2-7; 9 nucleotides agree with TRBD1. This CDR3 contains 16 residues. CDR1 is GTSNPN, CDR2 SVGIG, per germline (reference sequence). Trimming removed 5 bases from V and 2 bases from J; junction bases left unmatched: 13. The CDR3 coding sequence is TGTGCCTGGCACAGTAAAGGGACAGGGATTACCTACGAGCAGTACTTC. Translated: CAWHSKGTGITYEQYF.

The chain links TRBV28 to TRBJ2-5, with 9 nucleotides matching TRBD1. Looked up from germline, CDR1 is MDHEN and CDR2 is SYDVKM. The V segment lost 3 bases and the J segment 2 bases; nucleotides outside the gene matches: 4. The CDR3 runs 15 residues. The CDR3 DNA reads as TGTGCCAGCAGTTTGGACAGGGGTGGGCAAGAGACCCAGTACTTC. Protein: CASSLDRGGQETQYF.